This T cell receptor (beta chain) was observed in a study of cytomegalovirus exposure and HLA in healthy donors. PCR was performed using 60 Vbeta and 13 Jbeta primers. The protocol was immunoSEQ multiplex PCR, while the TCRdb copy is restricted to in-frame clones and leaves out a portion. The sample has around 110,000 clones, 82% seen once. A word on this clone: No antigen is known for it.

V lost 1 base and J lost 5; bases outside the gene matches: 11. The CDR3 covers 18 residues. CDR1 SGDLS and CDR2 YYNGEE come from the germline V gene. The study's findings and limits: The study found most TCR sequences rare, yet found some public TCRs in many donors. The study listed 164 cytomegalovirus-associated TCR beta chains.

This sequence was found in a man aged 25 to 45 in good health and CMV-seropositive. The chain has TRBV9 and TRBJ2-2, with 10 bases matching TRBD2. Sample: PBMCs. The CDR3 reads CASSVHPGLAAVTGELFF. CDR3 nucleotides: TGTGCCAGCAGCGTACACCCCGGACTAGCGGCCGTTACCGGGGAGCTGTTTTTT.